This T cell receptor (beta chain) appears in the sequencing data of a study of cytomegalovirus exposure and HLA in healthy donors. Looking at the study overall: The same platform as the roughly 700 first-cohort repertoires was used for the roughly 130 validation repertoires, a later analysis reported.

General study findings and limits: Many donors shared some public TCRs, even though most TCR sequences were rare. Testing in vitro showed a few CMV-associated chains specific for CMV antigens.

A word on this clone: Its target is not known.

V was trimmed by 0 bases and J by 0 bases, leaving 11 bases between them. CDR1 and CDR2 (germline): LGHNA, YSLEER. This CDR3 is 17 amino acids long. Profiled with immunoSEQ multiplex PCR; TCRdb holds only in-frame clones, not every one. The sample records over 20,000 clones, under 98% being singletons. Sequencing used PBMCs. This chain uses TRBV4-3 with TRBJ2-2, with D unclear. This TCR was sampled from a man aged 25 to 45 in good health and CMV-seropositive. CDR3 coding DNA: TGCGCCAGCAGCCAAGATGGGCTGGTTGCGAACACCGGGGAGCTGTTTTTT. Its translation is CASSQDGLVANTGELFF.